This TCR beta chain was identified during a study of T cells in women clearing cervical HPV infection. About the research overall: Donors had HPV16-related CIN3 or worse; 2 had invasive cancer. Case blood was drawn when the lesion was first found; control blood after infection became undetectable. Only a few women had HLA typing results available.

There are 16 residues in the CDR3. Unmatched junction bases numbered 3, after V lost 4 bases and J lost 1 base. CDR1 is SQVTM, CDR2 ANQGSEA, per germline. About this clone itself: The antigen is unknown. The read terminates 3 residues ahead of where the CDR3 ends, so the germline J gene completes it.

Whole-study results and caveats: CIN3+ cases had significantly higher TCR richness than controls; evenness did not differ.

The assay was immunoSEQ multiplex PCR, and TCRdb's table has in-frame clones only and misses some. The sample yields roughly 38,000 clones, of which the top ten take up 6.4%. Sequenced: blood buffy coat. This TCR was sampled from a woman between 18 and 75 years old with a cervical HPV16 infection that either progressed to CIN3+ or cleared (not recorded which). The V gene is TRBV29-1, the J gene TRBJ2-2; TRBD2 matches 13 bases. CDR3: CSVGGLAGKNTGELFF. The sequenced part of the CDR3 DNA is TGCAGCGTTGGGGGACTAGCGGGAAAGAACACCGGGGAG.